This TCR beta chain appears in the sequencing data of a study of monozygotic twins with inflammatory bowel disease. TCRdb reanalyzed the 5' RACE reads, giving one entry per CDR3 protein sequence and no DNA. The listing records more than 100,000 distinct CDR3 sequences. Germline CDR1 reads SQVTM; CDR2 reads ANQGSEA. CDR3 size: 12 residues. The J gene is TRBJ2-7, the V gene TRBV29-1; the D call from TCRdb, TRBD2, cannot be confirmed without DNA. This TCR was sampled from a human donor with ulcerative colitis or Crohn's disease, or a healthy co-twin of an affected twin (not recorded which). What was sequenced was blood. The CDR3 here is CSVDGSAGEQYF.